What follows are 22 T cell receptor beta chains derived from one specimen sequenced in a study of blood T cell repertoires in COVID-19. Sequencing used immunoSEQ multiplex PCR; TCRdb keeps in-frame clones, though not all of them. The sample includes about 440,000 clones, more than 70% of them seen just once. Source material: peripheral blood. These receptors were collected from a woman aged 45-59 years with COVID-19, enrolled during active disease.

V is TRBV5-1 and J is TRBJ2-5, with D possibly matching TRBD1 (6 bases). This CDR3 has 13 amino acids. Germline V lookup: CDR1 SGHRS, CDR2 YFSETQ. V shed 6 bases and J shed 2 bases, with 11 bases lying between them. The CDR3 reads CASKQGKQETQYF. CDR3 DNA sequence: TGCGCCAGCAAACAGGGCAAACAAGAGACCCAGTACTTC. The variable domain in full, completed from reference TRBV5-1 and TRBJ2-5, reads KAGVTQTPRYLIKTRGQQVTLSCSPISGHRSVSWYQQTPGQGLQFLFEYFSETQRNKGNFPGRFSGRQFSNSRSEMNVSTLELGDSALYLCASKQGKQETQYFGPGTRLLVL.

V and J are TRBV5-1 and TRBJ2-3, with 8 bases identical to TRBD1. The CDR3 is 17 amino acids. The V gene end was trimmed by 1 base and the J gene end by 2 bases; junction bases not matched to a gene: 9. Germline V CDR1 and CDR2: SGHRS, YFSETQ. CDR3 in DNA: TGCGCCAGCAGCTTGTTTGGGTGGGACAGGAACACAGATACGCAGTATTTT. This codes for CASSLFGWDRNTDTQYF.

This chain connects TRBV5-1 to TRBJ2-1; possible D gene TRBD1, 6 bases. CDR1 and CDR2 (germline): SGHRS, YFSETQ. This CDR3 region has 12 residues. V gave up 4 bases and J gave up 7 bases, with 9 bases separating them. The CDR3 protein is CASSARGNEQFF. In DNA form, the CDR3 reads TGCGCCAGCAGCGCCAGGGGAAATGAGCAGTTCTTC.

V usage is TRBV11-1 and J usage is TRBJ1-1, with 7 bases matching TRBD1. CDR1 is SGHAT, CDR2 FQDESV, per germline (reference sequence). V gave up 5 bases and J gave up 6 bases; unmatched junction bases: 15. The CDR3 length is 16 residues. CDR3 nucleotide sequence: TGTGCCAGCAGCCCCTTCGCGGCAGGGGGAAGGTCTGAAGCTTTCTTT. Protein: CASSPFAAGGRSEAFF.

This sequence joins TRBV5-1 and TRBJ1-4, with 7 positions matching TRBD1. V gave up 2 bases and J gave up 5 bases; unmatched junction bases: 12. Germline CDR1 SGHRS, CDR2 YFSETQ. This CDR3 region has 17 residues. CDR3 protein: CASSFATGRLINEKLFF. The CDR3 DNA is TGCGCCAGCAGCTTCGCGACAGGGAGATTGATAAATGAAAAACTGTTTTTT.

A remark on this clone: Other nucleotide sequences from this sample produce the same CDR3. The chain carries TRBV5-1 and TRBJ2-7, with D unclear. Germline V CDR1 and CDR2: SGHRS, YFSETQ. This CDR3 contains 13 residues. V was cut by 2 bases and J by 0 bases, with 6 bases left in between. The chain's CDR3 is CASSFTSSYEQYF. The CDR3 DNA is TGCGCCAGCAGCTTTACAAGCTCCTACGAGCAGTACTTC. The entire variable domain, with the rest obtained from reference TRBV5-1 and TRBJ2-7, is as follows: KAGVTQTPRYLIKTRGQQVTLSCSPISGHRSVSWYQQTPGQGLQFLFEYFSETQRNKGNFPGRFSGRQFSNSRSEMNVSTLELGDSALYLCASSFTSSYEQYFGPGTRLTVT.

The J gene is TRBJ1-1, the V gene TRBV6-5, with D possibly TRBD1 on 5 matching bases. Germline loops: CDR1 MNHEY, CDR2 SVGAGI. The germline V and J ends were trimmed by 11 bases and 5 bases, with 24 bases remaining between them. The CDR3 has 15 amino acids. CDR3 coding DNA: TGTGCCTCCGCGCCTTACGAGGGGAGGGTGACTGAAGCTTTCTTT. Translated: CASAPYEGRVTEAFF.

This CDR3 reads CASSSSDNSPLHF. The DNA for the CDR3 is TGTGCCAGCAGCTCCTCGGACAACTCACCCCTCCACTTT. This chain joins TRBV7-3 and TRBJ1-6; D possibly corresponds to TRBD1 (5 bases). V was clipped by 4 bases and J by 10 bases, with 11 bases between them. The germline V gene encodes CDR1 SGHTA and CDR2 FQGTGA. The CDR3 extends over 13 amino acids.

The chain has TRBV5-6 and TRBJ2-2, with a possible D match to TRBD1 (5 bases). The V end was cut by 1 base, the J end by 7 bases, with 11 bases between. The germline V gene encodes CDR1 SGHDT and CDR2 YYEEEE. The CDR3 has 14 residues. The CDR3 region is CASSLSGAHGELFF. In nucleotides, the CDR3 is TGTGCCAGCAGCTTGAGTGGGGCCCACGGGGAGCTGTTTTTT.

V and J are TRBV19 and TRBJ1-1; possibly TRBD1 for D (6 bases). The CDR3 totals 13 residues. The germline V gene encodes CDR1 LNHDA and CDR2 SQIVND (reference sequence). V dropped 5 bases and J dropped 5 bases, with 12 bases sitting between them. Here the CDR3 DNA reads TGTGCCAGTAGTGTCGAACAGGGAACTGAAGCTTTCTTT. This sequence encodes CASSVEQGTEAFF.

The rearrangement uses TRBV30 and TRBJ2-7; TRBD2 aligns across 7 bases. The CDR3 sequence is 12 residues long. CDR1 GTSNPN and CDR2 SVGIG come from the germline V gene (reference sequence). Trimming at V came to 1 base and at J to 8 bases, leaving 5 bases not matched to a gene. The CDR3 region is CAWSAPTSQQYF. In DNA form, the CDR3 reads TGTGCCTGGAGTGCCCCGACTAGCCAGCAGTACTTC.

This clone was recorded once. This chain joins TRBV6-5 and TRBJ2-7; no clear D. This CDR3 has 14 amino acids. Germline values: CDR1 MNHEY, CDR2 SVGAGI. Trimming cost V 0 bases and J 3 bases, with 9 bases left between them. CDR3 residues: CASSYSWQNYEQYF. The CDR3 DNA is TGTGCCAGCAGTTACTCATGGCAGAACTACGAGCAGTACTTC.

On this clone itself: Distinct nucleotide sequences in the sample also encode this CDR3. The chain joins TRBV11-2 to TRBJ1-2; 7 nucleotides match TRBD1. The germline V gene has CDR1 SGHAT and CDR2 FQNNGV. This CDR3 has 12 amino acids. Unmatched junction bases numbered 2, after V lost 2 bases and J lost 8 bases. The CDR3 DNA reads as TGTGCCAGCAGCTTAAACAGGGGAGGCTACACCTTC. Amino acids: CASSLNRGGYTF. Full variable domain (rest looked up from reference TRBV11-2 and TRBJ1-2): EAGVAQSPRYKIIEKRQSVAFWCNPISGHATLYWYQQILGQGPKLLIQFQNNGVVDDSQLPKDRFSAERLKGVDSTLKIQPAKLEDSAVYLCASSLNRGGYTFGSGTRLTVV.

V gene TRBV4-1 combines with J gene TRBJ2-7; TRBD1 matches 7 bases. The CDR3 has 15 amino acids. V lost 4 bases, J lost 2 bases, and 8 bases stayed unmatched. Germline CDR1 and CDR2: MGHRA and YSYEKL. CDR3 amino acids: CASSREGTVTYEQYF. DNA of the CDR3: TGCGCCAGCAGCCGAGAGGGGACAGTGACCTACGAGCAGTACTTC.

This chain links TRBV19 with TRBJ2-1; TRBD1 matches at 11 bases. The CDR3 consists of 15 residues. Germline V gene data show CDR1 as LNHDA and CDR2 as SQIVND (reference sequence). Trimming at V came to 5 bases and at J to 6 bases, leaving 6 bases not matched to a gene. The CDR3 reads CASSPGQGAGNEQFF. In DNA form, the CDR3 reads TGTGCCAGTAGTCCTGGACAGGGGGCTGGCAATGAGCAGTTCTTC.

V usage is TRBV6-4 and J usage is TRBJ2-2, with 8 bases matching TRBD1. The germline V gene has CDR1 MRHNA and CDR2 SNTAGT. Unmatched junction bases numbered 3, after V lost 0 bases and J lost 3 bases. The CDR3 contains 16 residues. The CDR3 bases are TGTGCCAGCAGTGACTCGAAACAGGGGGACACCGGGGAGCTGTTTTTT. Translating gives CASSDSKQGDTGELFF.

The J gene is TRBJ2-3, the V gene TRBV5-1; 12 bases align to TRBD2. The CDR3 loop spans 17 amino acids. Trimming cost V 0 bases and J 6 bases; bases outside gene matches: 8. Germline loops: CDR1 SGHRS, CDR2 YFSETQ. CDR3 sequence: CASSLEASGGAVDTQYF. The CDR3 DNA is TGCGCCAGCAGCTTGGAGGCTAGCGGGGGGGCCGTGGATACGCAGTATTTT.

This CDR3 is CASGLGGLNNEKLFF. CDR3 coding DNA: TGCGCCAGCGGCTTGGGGGGACTGAATAATGAAAAACTGTTTTTT. The chain joins TRBV10-2 to TRBJ1-4; a possible D gene is TRBD1 (5 bases). V lost 8 bases to trimming and J lost 4 bases, with 17 bases between them. CDR1 is WSHSY and CDR2 is SAAADI in the germline V gene. The CDR3 has 15 residues.

The chain combines TRBV6-1 with TRBJ1-1; no firm D call. Trimming cost V 1 base and J 2 bases, with 5 bases left between them. The CDR3 consists of 13 residues. The germline V gene encodes CDR1 MNHNS and CDR2 SASEGT. The CDR3 DNA reads as TGTGCCAGCAGTGAAGACAAAAACACTGAAGCTTTCTTT. Translated, it gives CASSEDKNTEAFF.

The V and J genes are TRBV6-5 and TRBJ1-2; 9 bases line up with TRBD1. Germline V gene lookup returns CDR1 MNHEY and CDR2 SVGAGI. This CDR3 is built from 15 residues. The ends lost 4 bases at V and 8 bases at J; junction bases unmatched: 11. CDR3 in DNA: TGTGCCAGCAGTTCATATACAGGGGGCAAGGGAGGCTACACCTTC. This gives the protein CASSSYTGGKGGYTF.

J is TRBJ2-1 and V is TRBV6-6, with D possibly being TRBD2 (7 bases). The CDR3 covers 14 residues. Trimming stripped 5 bases from V and 6 bases from J, with 14 bases between. Germline V lookup: CDR1 MNHNY, CDR2 SVGAGI (reference sequence). The CDR3 DNA follows: TGTGCCAGCAGTCATGACAGGACTAGCAATGAGCAGTTCTTC. Encoded protein: CASSHDRTSNEQFF.

The CDR3 loop is CAWSGLAVNYGYTF. CDR3 sequence (DNA): TGTGCCTGGAGTGGGTTAGCAGTGAACTATGGCTACACCTTC. The rearrangement joins TRBV30 to TRBJ1-2, with D hard to call. Germline loops: CDR1 GTSNPN, CDR2 SVGIG (reference sequence). This CDR3 spans 14 amino acids. Trimming took off 1 base at V and 2 bases at J, with 11 bases between the two ends. The full variable domain, in which reference TRBV30 and TRBJ1-2 provide the parts outside the CDR3, is SQTIHQWPATLVQPVGSPLSLECTVEGTSNPNLYWYRQAAGRGLQLLFYSVGIGQISSEVPQNLSASRPQDRQFILSSKKLLLSDSGFYLCAWSGLAVNYGYTFGSGTRLTVV.